The rows below give T cell receptor beta chains drawn from one sample of a study of memory CD4+ T cells and cytomegalovirus serostatus. The method was immunoSEQ multiplex PCR; TCRdb's version includes in-frame clones alone and lacks a portion of them. The sample holds tens of thousands of clones; about 73% are singletons and the top ten take roughly 0.8%. What was sequenced was memory CD4+ T cells from blood. The receptors come from an adult in good health and CMV-seronegative. Both conserved end residues are part of each CDR3. Each record gives: CDR3 length, D gene, clone size, J gene, V gene, CDR3 protein, CDR3 DNA. A D gene is named only where the DNA matches it firmly. For some rows the clone size is stated as once, few or many, or as a class when expanded; others skip it.

length: 14
D: TRBD1
size: -
J: TRBJ2-7
V: TRBV6-5
CDR3: CASSRTGGGYEQYF
DNA: TGTGCCAGCAGTCGAACAGGGGGCGGCTACGAGCAGTACTTC

length: 13
D: -
size: -
J: TRBJ2-3
V: TRBV5-4
CDR3: CASSFQGTDTQYF
DNA: TGTGCCAGCAGCTTTCAGGGTACAGATACGCAGTATTTT

length: 16
D: TRBD1
size: -
J: TRBJ1-1
V: TRBV6-1
CDR3: CASSDRDRGRNTEAFF
DNA: TGTGCCAGCAGTGACCGGGACAGGGGCCGTAACACTGAAGCTTTCTTT

length: 15
D: -
size: few
J: TRBJ2-3
V: TRBV7-2
CDR3: CASSPGLVGADTQYF
DNA: TGTGCCAGCAGCCCAGGGCTCGTGGGGGCAGATACGCAGTATTTT

length: 14
D: TRBD1
size: -
J: TRBJ1-2
V: TRBV4-1
CDR3: CASSQTGRGRGYTF
DNA: TGCGCCAGCAGCCAAACGGGCAGGGGGCGAGGCTACACCTTC

length: 16
D: -
size: -
J: TRBJ1-5
V: TRBV7-2
CDR3: CASSFQGRDSNQPQHF
DNA: TGTGCCAGCAGCTTCCAGGGCAGGGATAGCAATCAGCCCCAGCATTTT

length: 14
D: -
size: medium-sized
J: TRBJ1-1
V: TRBV6-5
CDR3: CASSYSAGRVEAFF
DNA: TGTGCCAGCAGTTACTCGGCAGGCAGGGTTGAAGCTTTCTTT

length: 15
D: TRBD2
size: few
J: TRBJ2-1
V: TRBV6-5
CDR3: CASSRGLALYNEQFF
DNA: TGTGCCAGCAGTCGGGGACTAGCCCTATACAATGAGCAGTTCTTC

length: 13
D: -
size: -
J: TRBJ2-7
V: TRBV5-6
CDR3: CASSSPSRGEQYF
DNA: TGTGCCAGCAGCTCCCCTTCGCGGGGCGAGCAGTACTTC

length: 14
D: -
size: -
J: TRBJ2-7
V: TRBV27
CDR3: CASSLSITGSEQYF
DNA: TGTGCCAGCAGTTTAAGTATAACGGGAAGCGAGCAGTACTTC

length: 14
D: -
size: -
J: TRBJ1-2
V: TRBV6-1
CDR3: CASRLDRRVRGYTF
DNA: TGTGCCAGCAGGCTAGATAGGAGGGTGAGGGGCTACACCTTC

length: 15
D: -
size: -
J: TRBJ1-1
V: TRBV11-1
CDR3: CASSLLRALNTEAFF
DNA: TGTGCCAGCAGCTTATTGCGGGCACTGAACACTGAAGCTTTCTTT

length: 13
D: TRBD2
size: -
J: TRBJ2-7
V: TRBV29-1
CDR3: CSVPSPGGYEQYF
DNA: TGCAGCGTTCCCTCCCCGGGGGGCTACGAGCAGTACTTC

length: 12
D: -
size: -
J: TRBJ2-3
V: TRBV6-1
CDR3: CASAGATDTQYF
DNA: TGTGCCAGCGCGGGGGCCACAGATACGCAGTATTTT

length: 15
D: -
size: -
J: TRBJ1-5
V: TRBV7-2
CDR3: CASSSGTREGQPQHF
DNA: TGTGCCAGCAGCTCGGGTACCAGGGAAGGGCAGCCCCAGCATTTT

length: 13
D: -
size: -
J: TRBJ1-1
V: TRBV4-1
CDR3: CASSQDMGRRAFF
DNA: TGCGCCAGCAGCCAAGATATGGGCAGAAGAGCTTTCTTT

length: 12
D: -
size: -
J: TRBJ2-3
V: TRBV7-3
CDR3: CASSPDADTQYF
DNA: TGTGCCAGCAGCCCCGATGCAGATACGCAGTATTTT

length: 13
D: TRBD1
size: -
J: TRBJ2-5
V: TRBV30
CDR3: CASARDSQETQYF
DNA: TGTGCCTCCGCCCGGGACAGCCAAGAGACCCAGTACTTC

length: 13
D: -
size: -
J: TRBJ1-1
V: TRBV7-2
CDR3: CASSLGSNTEAFF
DNA: TGTGCCAGCAGCTTAGGGAGTAACACTGAAGCTTTCTTT

length: 13
D: -
size: -
J: TRBJ2-3
V: TRBV7-9
CDR3: CASSWGSTDTQYF
DNA: TGTGCCAGCAGCTGGGGCAGCACAGATACGCAGTATTTT

length: 14
D: -
size: -
J: TRBJ2-4
V: TRBV5-4
CDR3: CASSLEEVADIQYF
DNA: TGTGCCAGCAGCTTGGAGGAGGTGGCAGACATTCAGTACTTC

length: 14
D: -
size: medium-sized
J: TRBJ1-6
V: TRBV6-5
CDR3: CASSSSRRDSPLHF
DNA: TGTGCCAGCAGCTCCTCCCGCCGCGATTCACCCCTCCACTTT

length: 11
D: -
size: -
J: TRBJ2-2
V: TRBV19
CDR3: CASSITGELFF
DNA: TGTGCCAGTAGTATCACGGGGGAGCTGTTTTTT

length: 14
D: TRBD1
size: once
J: TRBJ2-7
V: TRBV6-5
CDR3: CASLNRGRPYEQYF
DNA: TGTGCCAGCCTGAACAGGGGACGGCCCTACGAGCAGTACTTC

length: 13
D: -
size: -
J: TRBJ1-1
V: TRBV19
CDR3: CASSHQRGTEAFF
DNA: TGTGCCAGTAGTCACCAAAGGGGCACTGAAGCTTTCTTT

length: 12
D: -
size: -
J: TRBJ1-5
V: TRBV19
CDR3: CASNKDGQPQHF
DNA: TGTGCCAGTAACAAGGACGGCCAGCCCCAGCATTTT

length: 14
D: -
size: -
J: TRBJ1-2
V: TRBV7-9
CDR3: CASSLGGNRYGYTF
DNA: TGTGCCAGCAGCTTAGGGGGCAATCGCTATGGCTACACCTTC

length: 17
D: TRBD1
size: -
J: TRBJ1-1
V: TRBV19
CDR3: CASSIGQGLTVNTEAFF
DNA: TGTGCCAGTAGTATAGGACAGGGGTTAACTGTGAACACTGAAGCTTTCTTT

length: 15
D: -
size: -
J: TRBJ1-2
V: TRBV5-1
CDR3: CASSLASGFNYGYTF
DNA: TGCGCCAGCAGCTTGGCTTCGGGGTTCAACTATGGCTACACCTTC

length: 16
D: TRBD2
size: -
J: TRBJ2-5
V: TRBV7-2
CDR3: CASSFSSGGYQETQYF
DNA: TGTGCCAGCAGCTTTTCTAGCGGGGGGTACCAAGAGACCCAGTACTTC

length: 15
D: -
size: -
J: TRBJ1-6
V: TRBV27
CDR3: CASSLGTAGDSPLHF
DNA: TGTGCCAGCAGTTTAGGGACTGCCGGGGATTCACCCCTCCACTTT

length: 16
D: -
size: -
J: TRBJ1-5
V: TRBV5-8
CDR3: CASSLAWKAGRRPQHF
DNA: TGTGCCAGCAGCTTGGCCTGGAAGGCAGGCCGGCGGCCCCAGCATTTT

length: 14
D: -
size: -
J: TRBJ2-7
V: TRBV7-6
CDR3: CASSLGSPTGEQYF
DNA: TGTGCCAGCAGCTTAGGCTCCCCTACGGGCGAGCAGTACTTC

length: 12
D: TRBD1
size: -
J: TRBJ1-1
V: TRBV5-1
CDR3: CASSLETGVAFF
DNA: TGCGCCAGCAGCCTAGAGACAGGGGTTGCTTTCTTT

length: 13
D: TRBD1
size: -
J: TRBJ2-5
V: TRBV7-2
CDR3: CASSRGQQETQYF
DNA: TGTGCCAGCAGCCGGGGACAGCAAGAGACCCAGTACTTC

length: 14
D: -
size: -
J: TRBJ2-5
V: TRBV2
CDR3: CASSLRQGQETQYF
DNA: TGTGCCAGCAGTCTCCGCCAGGGCCAAGAGACCCAGTACTTC

length: 12
D: -
size: -
J: TRBJ1-2
V: TRBV7-2
CDR3: CASSLAGTGYTF
DNA: TGTGCCAGCAGCTTGGCAGGGACAGGCTACACCTTC

length: 11
D: -
size: once
J: TRBJ2-5
V: TRBV20-1
CDR3: CSASPGETQYF
DNA: TGCAGTGCGAGCCCGGGTGAGACCCAGTACTTC